Listed here are 21 T cell receptor beta chains from one sample, sequenced in a study of metastatic and nonmetastatic thyroid tumors (dated by TCRdb to the early 2020s). Before undergoing thyroid surgery, none of the patients had been given any kind of treatment. The receptor library was made with PCR. The sample was run on an Illumina HiSeq 4000. The raw public data were reprocessed by TCRdb itself: fastp quality trimming at Q25, MiXCR clonotype calling, in-frame beta chains only. The sample has around 23,000 clones on record, 25% to 30% of them singletons. 5.4% of the sample rests with the top ten. Material: tumor tissue. The source of these receptors is a female donor with papillary thyroid cancer or a benign thyroid nodule (not recorded which). Some clones in this sample may be carry-over from other donors' samples.

This clone has a count of ten or more. The chain has TRBV20-1 and TRBJ2-1, with TRBD1 as a possible D gene (6 bases). Germline lookup yields CDR1 DFQATT and CDR2 SNEGSKA (reference sequence). V dropped 6 bases and J dropped 4 bases, with 7 bases sitting between them. The CDR3 totals 11 residues. CDR3 coding DNA: TGCAGTGCCCAGGGGTACAATGAGCAGTTCTTC. Encoded protein: CSAQGYNEQFF.

This clone was observed at least ten times. The rearrangement joins TRBV6-2 or TRBV6-3 to TRBJ2-5; 11 nucleotides align to TRBD2. Per the germline V gene, CDR1 is MNHEY and CDR2 is SVGEGT. The CDR3 contains 15 residues. The J segment lost 5 bases and the V segment lost 6 bases, leaving 8 bases of the junction unmatched. The CDR3 DNA sequence: TGTGCCAGCAGGCTTAGCGGGGGGGCCCAGGAGACCCAGTACTTC. Amino acids: CASRLSGGAQETQYF.

This clone was seen many times. The rearrangement links TRBV11-2 to TRBJ2-5; unclear D gene. Germline V lookup: CDR1 SGHAT, CDR2 FQNNGV. The CDR3 length is 13 residues. The V gene lost 3 bases and the J gene lost 4 bases, with 9 bases spanning the gap. As DNA, the CDR3 is TGTGCCAGCAGCTTGAATTCCTTAGAGACCCAGTACTTC. It yields the protein CASSLNSLETQYF.

This clone was recorded at least ten times. The gene calls are TRBV16 and TRBJ1-2; 7 bases align to TRBD1. Germline CDR1 and CDR2: KGHSY and FQNENV. The V and J ends lost 4 bases and 0 bases, in that order; junction bases with no gene match: 5. The CDR3 is 15 amino acids. CDR3 in DNA: TGTGCCAGCAGCCCCAGGACAGGCTCTAACTATGGCTACACCTTC. Translating it yields CASSPRTGSNYGYTF.

This clone counts as medium-sized. Other DNA sequences in the same sample also yield this CDR3. The J gene is TRBJ1-1, the V gene TRBV30; D gene ambiguous. The CDR3 consists of 12 residues. Germline V CDR1 and CDR2: GTSNPN, SVGIG (reference sequence). The V end was cut by 8 bases, the J end by 3 bases, with 13 bases between. CDR3 sequence: CARTGGDTEAFF. The CDR3 region has the DNA TGTGCCCGGACGGGTGGGGACACTGAAGCTTTCTTT.

This clone was recorded many times. This chain's CDR3 is CSARGMTSGGVQETQYF. The DNA of the CDR3 is TGCAGTGCTAGAGGGATGACTAGCGGGGGGGTACAAGAGACCCAGTACTTC. The chain recombines TRBV20-1 with TRBJ2-5, with 14 bases aligning to TRBD2. Per the germline V gene, CDR1 is DFQATT and CDR2 is SNEGSKA (reference sequence). The CDR3 is 17 amino acids. J was trimmed by 2 bases and V by 1 base; bases with no gene match: 6.

On this clone: This sequence may be a read error, since a much larger clone differs from it by one base. No conserved phenylalanine or tryptophan ends this CDR3, so it is likely a read error. The chain couples TRBV14 to TRBJ1-1; D remains ambiguous. The CDR3 spans 12 residues. Per germline, CDR1 SGHDN and CDR2 FVKESK. Between the trimmed V and J ends, which lost 0 bases and 11 bases, there was a span of 10 bases. The CDR3 sequence is CASSQEMGYAFL. The CDR3 nucleotides are TGTGCCAGCAGCCAAGAGATGGGGTACGCTTTCCTT.

The chain carries TRBV7-2 and TRBJ1-4; no clear D. V was trimmed by 3 bases and J by 7 bases, leaving 6 bases between them. Germline values: CDR1 SGHTA, CDR2 FQGNSA. This CDR3 has 12 amino acids. The CDR3 region is CASSLGSEKLFF. The CDR3 region has the DNA TGTGCCAGCAGCTTGGGGTCTGAAAAACTGTTTTTT.

The gene calls are TRBV12-3 or TRBV12-4 and TRBJ2-1, with D hard to call. The V end was cut by 5 bases, the J end by 13 bases, with 21 bases between. This CDR3 comprises 14 residues. The CDR3 reads CASSPPWAHIDQFF. The CDR3 DNA is TGTGCCAGCAGTCCCCCCTGGGCACACATTGATCAGTTCTTC.

This clone is labeled medium-sized. The chain joins TRBV6-1 to TRBJ2-7; D possibly corresponds to TRBD1 (6 bases). CDR1 is MNHNS, CDR2 SASEGT, per germline. V lost 7 bases, J lost 1 base, and 20 bases lay in between. The CDR3 is 16 amino acids. The CDR3 spells CASMVEWDTLSYEQYF. Here the CDR3 DNA reads TGTGCCAGCATGGTAGAGTGGGACACTCTTTCCTACGAGCAGTACTTC.

This sequence joins TRBV12-3 or TRBV12-4 and TRBJ2-2; 7 bases match TRBD2. V shed 6 bases, J shed 2 bases, and the junction held 9 bases outside the gene matches. This CDR3 comprises 16 residues. The CDR3 nucleotides read TGTGCCAGCAGCCTTGGGGGACTACAAAACACCGGGGAGCTGTTTTTT. It encodes CASSLGGLQNTGELFF.

On this clone: At one boundary the junction diverges from the germline segment, which might be a read error. V and J are TRBV2 and TRBJ2-7; unclear D gene. The germline gives CDR1 SNHLY, CDR2 FYNNEI. The length of the CDR3 is 11 residues. Here the CDR3 DNA reads TGTGCCACCAAAGGTGTTTACGATCAGTACTTC. Its protein product is CATKGVYDQYF. Full variable domain (outside the CDR3, taken from reference TRBV2 and TRBJ2-7): EPEVTQTPSHQVTQMGQEVILRCVPISNHLYFYWYRQILGQKVEFLVSFYNNEISEKSEIFDDQFSVERPDGSNFTLKIRSTKLEDSAMYFCATKGVYDQYFGPGTRLTVT.

This clone was detected many times. The CDR3 bases are TGTGCCGGTTCCCGACAGGGTGCTGGAAACACCATATATTTT. Encoded protein: CAGSRQGAGNTIYF. V usage is TRBV5-6 and J usage is TRBJ1-3; 7 nucleotides match TRBD1. CDR1 is SGHDT, CDR2 YYEEEE, per germline. The CDR3 has 14 amino acids. Trimming at V came to 10 bases and at J to 2 bases, leaving 9 bases not matched to a gene.

This clone appeared a few times. A junction end diverges from the germline sequence, so it may reflect a read error. The V gene is TRBV6-1, the J gene TRBJ2-2, with TRBD2 matching over 13 bases. Germline lookup yields CDR1 MNHNS and CDR2 SASEGT. This CDR3 has 17 residues. The CDR3 protein is CASSELAGGPGTWELFF. CDR3 bases: TGCGCCAGCAGTGAACTAGCGGGGGGGCCCGGCACCTGGGAGCTGTTTTTT.

The rearrangement joins TRBV20-1 to TRBJ2-1; possible D gene TRBD2, 6 bases. The CDR3 is made up of 15 amino acids. V lost 0 bases and J 0 bases, leaving 9 bases between the germline ends. In germline, CDR1 is DFQATT, CDR2 SNEGSKA (reference sequence). CDR3 in DNA: TGCAGTGCTAGAGATCTAGCGAGCTCCTACAATGAGCAGTTCTTC. Its protein product is CSARDLASSYNEQFF.

This clone was counted at least ten times. The rearrangement joins TRBV7-9 to TRBJ2-3; D is perhaps TRBD2 (6 bases). With 3 bases removed from V and 0 bases from J, the gap between germline ends came to 22 bases. Germline lookup yields CDR1 SEHNR and CDR2 FQNEAQ (reference sequence). This CDR3 contains 19 residues. The chain's CDR3 is CASSFWIVSRGKSTDTQYF. The CDR3 nucleotides read TGTGCCAGCAGCTTTTGGATCGTTAGTCGGGGGAAAAGCACAGATACGCAGTATTTT.

This CDR3 is CASSLAGPDFYEQYF. CDR3 coding DNA: TGTGCCAGCAGCTTAGCAGGTCCGGACTTCTACGAGCAGTACTTC. V usage is TRBV11-2 and J usage is TRBJ2-7; D possibly corresponds to TRBD2 (5 bases). The germline V and J ends were trimmed by 1 base and 3 bases, with 13 bases remaining between them. CDR1 and CDR2 from the germline V gene are SGHAT and FQNNGV. CDR3 length: 15 residues.

This clone has a handful of counts. Being one base from a much bigger clone, this may be a read error. The chain joins TRBV21-1 to TRBJ2-3; TRBD2 is the table's D call, not checked against the DNA. TRBV21-1 is an annotated pseudogene. The CDR3 consists of 18 residues. Written as DNA, the CDR3 is TGTGCCAGCAGCCAAGCCTTGGGAGAAGCGGGGCTCACAGATACGCAGTATTTT. It specifies CASSQALGEAGLTDTQYF.

This clone is medium-sized within its sample. The chain employs TRBV3-1 and TRBJ1-2; a weak D match, TRBD1 (5 bases). Germline values: CDR1 LGHDT, CDR2 YNNKEL (reference sequence). This CDR3 spans 12 amino acids. The V end was cut by 4 bases, the J end by 5 bases, with 8 bases between. The DNA of the CDR3 is TGTGCCAGCAGCCCCGACAGATATGGCTACACCTTC. It translates to CASSPDRYGYTF.

The rearrangement joins TRBV20-1 to TRBJ2-7; 9 positions match TRBD1. This CDR3 region has 13 residues. Germline V CDR1 and CDR2: DFQATT, SNEGSKA (reference sequence). The trim removed 6 bases at V and 4 bases at J, leaving 7 bases unmatched. CDR3 residues: CSAAGTGQYEQYF. For the CDR3, the DNA is TGCAGTGCCGCCGGGACAGGGCAATACGAGCAGTACTTC.

This clone was counted ten times or more. A read error may be the cause here, since a much bigger clone is one base away. The chain links TRBV24-1 to TRBJ1-1; D gene uncertain. V lost 4 bases, J lost 1 base, and 6 bases lay in between. CDR1 is KGHDR and CDR2 is SFDVKD in the germline V gene. The CDR3 length is 13 residues. This CDR3 is CATSESGNTEAFF. CDR3 bases: TGTGCCACCAGTGAGTCAGGGAACACTGAAGCTTTCTTT.